The 12 T cell receptor beta chains listed next were all sequenced from one sample in a study of T cells in Graves' hyperthyroidism and ophthalmopathy. Regions amplified from RNA transcripts were the TCR beta CDR3 regions. RT-PCR in the first round (using the HTBI primer set) targeted the TCR CDR3. TCRdb redid the calling of the multiplex PCR reads with MiXCR, one entry per CDR3 protein. The table records 550,000 to 700,000 distinct CDR3 sequences, about half of them present only once. The specimen sequenced was peripheral blood or thyroid tissue (not recorded which). The receptors come from an adult woman with Graves' disease, either hyperthyroidism or ophthalmopathy (not recorded which).

This clonotype was seen ten or more times. V and J are TRBV4-1 and TRBJ2-7; D may match TRBD1 or TRBD2 (5 bases each). In germline, CDR1 is MGHRA, CDR2 YSYEKL. V lost 1 base and J 5 bases, leaving 9 bases between the germline ends. CDR3 length equals 13 residues. CDR3 protein: CASSQVGGDEQYF. The CDR3 nucleotides are TGCGCCAGCAGCCAAGTTGGGGGTGACGAGCAGTACTTC.

This clonotype was seen more than once but under ten times. This rearrangement joins TRBV10-3 to TRBJ2-1, with D hard to call. V lost 7 bases, J lost 6 bases, and 19 bases lay in between. Germline V gene sequence: CDR1 ENHRY, CDR2 SYGVKD. CDR3 size: 15 residues. For the CDR3, the DNA is TGTGCCATCACCCCAGGAGCAAGCCCTGGCAATGAGCAGTTCTTC. The encoded protein is CAITPGASPGNEQFF.

On this clonotype itself: One junction end does not reproduce the germline sequence, and a read error may be involved. The CDR3, as DNA: TGCGCCAGCAGCCACCCGGGGGTTTACGAGCAGTACTTC. It codes for CASSHPGVYEQYF. The chain is built from TRBV7-2 and TRBJ2-7; TRBD2 is a possible D gene (6 bases). In germline, CDR1 is SGHTA, CDR2 FQGNSA. The CDR3 has 13 residues.

The chain uses TRBV24-1 and TRBJ2-7; TRBD2 matches at 8 bases. V was pared by 9 bases and J by 2 bases, with 14 bases of the junction left unmatched. This CDR3 has 16 residues. In germline, CDR1 is KGHDR, CDR2 SFDVKD. The CDR3 reads CATSDTGLGKTYEQYF. The DNA for the CDR3 is TGTGCCACCTCGGATACGGGACTAGGAAAAACCTACGAGCAGTACTTC.

This clonotype was recorded at least ten times. The CDR3 region is CASEDRAPFGYTF. CDR3 nucleotide sequence: TGTGCCAGTGAGGACAGGGCCCCCTTTGGCTACACCTTC. This chain connects TRBV19 to TRBJ1-2; 8 bases are shared with TRBD1. After removal of 8 bases from V and 7 bases from J, the junction contained 9 bases not matched to a gene. Germline CDR1 and CDR2: LNHDA and SQIVND (reference sequence). This CDR3 has 13 amino acids.

The table lists this clonotype with many counts. J is TRBJ1-1 and V is TRBV3-1; D gene uncertain. V was clipped by 5 bases and J by 3 bases, with 10 bases between them. The CDR3 extends over 13 amino acids. Germline CDR1 is LGHDT and CDR2 is YNNKEL (reference sequence). In DNA form, the CDR3 reads TGTGCCAGCAGCAACCGGGGATACACTGAAGCTTTCTTT. As protein: CASSNRGYTEAFF. Filled out from reference TRBV3-1 and TRBJ1-1, the complete variable domain reads DTAVSQTPKYLVTQMGNDKSIKCEQNLGHDTMYWYKQDSKKFLKIMFSYNNKELIINETVPNRFSPKSPDKAHLNLHINSLELGDSAVYFCASSNRGYTEAFFGQGTRLTVV.

The V call is TRBV7-8, the J call TRBJ1-5; no reliable D call. V gave up 2 bases and J gave up 3 bases, with 5 bases separating them. This CDR3 is 13 amino acids long. Germline V gene lookup returns CDR1 SGHVS and CDR2 FQNEAQ. As DNA, the CDR3 is TGTGCCAGCAGCTTACTCGCCAATCAGCCCCAGCATTTT. Translated, it gives CASSLLANQPQHF.

The table lists this clonotype with many counts. The rearrangement joins TRBV6-5 to TRBJ1-6; D possibly corresponds to TRBD1 (5 bases). V was clipped by 0 bases and J by 3 bases, with 9 bases between them. The CDR3 has 16 amino acids. Germline loops: CDR1 MNHEY, CDR2 SVGAGI. CDR3 in DNA: TGTGCCAGCAGTTACTCTGGGGGATTCTATAATTCACCCCTCCACTTT. Protein sequence: CASSYSGGFYNSPLHF.

This clonotype occurred many times. The chain has TRBV7-6 and TRBJ2-7, with TRBD1 identical over 8 bases. Germline loops: CDR1 SGHVS, CDR2 FNYEAQ. With 1 base clipped from V and 6 bases from J, the junction kept 5 bases outside the gene matches. The CDR3 runs to 14 residues. The CDR3 protein is CASSLGTGRSEQYF. The CDR3 DNA reads as TGTGCCAGCAGCTTAGGGACAGGGAGGAGCGAGCAGTACTTC.

The chain is built from TRBV7-2 and TRBJ2-7; 10 bases are shared with TRBD2. The CDR3 has 14 amino acids. V lost 5 bases to trimming and J lost 6 bases; unmatched junction nucleotides: 7. Germline-derived CDR1 and CDR2 are SGHTA and FQGNSA. In DNA form, the CDR3 reads TGTGCCAGCAGCCCTCTAGCGGGAGAAACCGAGCAGTACTTC. Its protein product is CASSPLAGETEQYF.

This clonotype was counted between two and nine times. V usage is TRBV20-1 and J usage is TRBJ1-2, with 9 bases that match TRBD1. V shed 6 bases and J 13 bases; nucleotides not matched to a gene: 6. CDR1 and CDR2 (germline): DFQATT, SNEGSKA (reference sequence). This CDR3 comprises 10 residues. This CDR3 reads CSANRGQFTF. In DNA, the CDR3 is TGCAGTGCAAACAGGGGGCAATTCACCTTC.

This clonotype was seen many times. The chain carries TRBV6-5 and TRBJ1-2; 8 bases are shared with TRBD1. V shed 1 base and J 5 bases; nucleotides not matched to a gene: 9. Germline V gene data show CDR1 as MNHEY and CDR2 as SVGAGI. The CDR3 extends over 16 amino acids. The CDR3 nucleotides are TGTGCCAGCAGTTACTTCTCTTGGACAGGGTTATATGGCTACACCTTC. It translates to CASSYFSWTGLYGYTF.